This record covers a single T cell receptor (beta chain). Its antigen remains unidentified. The DNA is omitted, as the CDR3 cannot be located on it reliably, and the CDR3 follows TCRdb's listing. TCRdb recomputed calls from the reads with MiXCR, one row per CDR3 protein. This sample carries about 3,700 distinct CDR3 sequences, approximately 20% of them seen once, and the ten largest clones take over 7%. This sample is part of a study of lung T cells in sarcoidosis with Löfgren's syndrome. The study, taken as a whole, reports: Sarcoidosis antigen recognition was only suggested, antigen unidentified.

Sequenced: CD4+ T cells from bronchoalveolar lavage. The clonotype originates from a human donor with sarcoidosis (Löfgren's syndrome or another form), or a control subject (not recorded which).

CDR3 in amino acids: CASRVAGGSSYNEQFF. V usage is TRBV19 and J usage is TRBJ2-1; TRBD2 reflects the table's D call only, with no check against the DNA. The CDR3 spans 16 residues, counting both ends. Germline values: CDR1 LNHDA, CDR2 SQIVND (reference sequence).